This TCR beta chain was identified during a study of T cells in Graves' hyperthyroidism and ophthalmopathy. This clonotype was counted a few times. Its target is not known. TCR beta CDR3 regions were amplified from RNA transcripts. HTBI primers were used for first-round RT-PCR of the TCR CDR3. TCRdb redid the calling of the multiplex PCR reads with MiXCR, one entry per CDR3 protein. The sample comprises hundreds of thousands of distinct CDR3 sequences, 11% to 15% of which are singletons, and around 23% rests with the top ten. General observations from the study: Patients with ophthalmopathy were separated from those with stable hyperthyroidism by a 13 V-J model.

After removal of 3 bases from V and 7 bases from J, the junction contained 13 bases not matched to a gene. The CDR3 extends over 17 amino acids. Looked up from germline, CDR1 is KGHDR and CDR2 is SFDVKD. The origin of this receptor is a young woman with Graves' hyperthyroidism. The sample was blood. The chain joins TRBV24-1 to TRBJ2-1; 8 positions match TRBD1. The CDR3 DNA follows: TGTGCCACCAGTGATGATAAGGACAGGGTTTCTAGGAATGAGCAGTTCTTC. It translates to CATSDDKDRVSRNEQFF.